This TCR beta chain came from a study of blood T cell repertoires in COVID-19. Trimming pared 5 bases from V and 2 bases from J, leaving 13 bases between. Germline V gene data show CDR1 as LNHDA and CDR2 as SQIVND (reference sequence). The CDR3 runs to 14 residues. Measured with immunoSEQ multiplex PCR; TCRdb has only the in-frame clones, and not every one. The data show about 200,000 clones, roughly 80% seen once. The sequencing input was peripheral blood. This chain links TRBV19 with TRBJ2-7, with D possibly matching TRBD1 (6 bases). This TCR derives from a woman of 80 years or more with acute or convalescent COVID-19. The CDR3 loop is CASSLTGNPYEQYF. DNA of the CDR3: TGTGCCAGTAGTCTCACAGGGAACCCCTACGAGCAGTACTTC.